These T cell receptor beta chains were read from a single sample in a study of CD8 T cells in ankylosing spondylitis. Via MiXCR, TCRdb re-called the 5' RACE reads, giving one row per CDR3 protein. Found here are over 400,000 distinct CDR3 sequences, 25% to 30% of them singletons; the top ten hold 0.89%. Sequences were obtained from blood, either unsorted or a sorted T cell fraction (not recorded which). Source of these receptors: a male donor with ankylosing spondylitis. The CDR3 runs from the conserved cysteine through the conserved F or W. The D gene is left open where the match is weak. The listing skips clone size in some rows; elsewhere it reads once, few, many or a size class.

D gene	V gene	J gene	clone size	CDR3 protein	CDR3 DNA
NA	TRBV6-6	TRBJ2-2	few	CASTMGTGELFF	TGTGCCAGCACCATGGGGACCGGGGAGCTGTTTTTT
TRBD1	TRBV5-1	TRBJ1-1	few	CASSASRQGFLMNTEAFF	TGCGCCAGCAGCGCATCGCGACAGGGATTTTTAATGAACACTGAAGCTTTCTTT
NA	TRBV2	TRBJ1-1	NA	CASRGTVNTEAFF	TGTGCCAGCAGGGGGACGGTGAACACTGAAGCTTTCTTT
TRBD2	TRBV11-2	TRBJ2-7	NA	CASSFLLAASYEQYF	TGTGCCAGCAGCTTCTTACTAGCGGCCTCCTACGAGCAGTACTTC
NA	TRBV6-4	TRBJ2-1	few	CASSRDSRSNEQFF	TGTGCCAGCAGTCGGGACTCTAGAAGCAATGAGCAGTTCTTC
TRBD1	TRBV6-4	TRBJ2-3	NA	CASSDSRQGFTDTQYF	TGTGCCAGCAGTGACTCAAGACAGGGCTTCACAGATACGCAGTATTTT
NA	TRBV29-1	TRBJ2-3	NA	CSAEGQSGTDTQYF	TGCAGCGCCGAAGGTCAGAGCGGCACAGATACGCAGTATTTT
NA	TRBV20-1	TRBJ2-3	NA	CSAGGPSALYF	TGCAGTGCTGGAGGACCCTCGGCTCTGTATTTT
TRBD2	TRBV15	TRBJ2-1	NA	CATSRAPELADDNEQFF	TGTGCCACCAGCAGAGCTCCGGAACTAGCGGACGACAATGAGCAGTTCTTC
NA	TRBV24-1	TRBJ2-5	few	CATSGSWVQETQYF	TGTGCCACCAGTGGGTCGTGGGTTCAAGAGACCCAGTACTTC
NA	TRBV19	TRBJ2-1	NA	CASSNTYNEQFF	TGTGCCAGTAGTAACACCTACAATGAGCAGTTCTTC
NA	TRBV12-3/TRBV12-4	TRBJ2-7	many	CASSLAGGEQYF	TGTGCCAGCAGTTTAGCGGGGGGCGAGCAGTACTTC
NA	TRBV5-5	TRBJ2-7	NA	CASSLETPTEYF	TGTGCCAGCAGCTTGGAGACCCCGACGGAGTACTTC
NA	TRBV5-1	TRBJ1-5	few	CASREGTNQPQHF	TGCGCCAGCAGAGAAGGGACCAATCAGCCCCAGCATTTT
TRBD2	TRBV20-1	TRBJ2-3	NA	CSASPPRLAGSSTDTQYF	TGCAGTGCTAGTCCCCCCCGGCTAGCGGGAAGTAGCACAGATACGCAGTATTTT
TRBD1	TRBV28	TRBJ2-1	few	CASSKPSRQGANNEQFF	TGTGCCAGCAGCAAGCCAAGCCGACAGGGGGCAAACAATGAGCAGTTCTTC
TRBD2	TRBV12-3/TRBV12-4	TRBJ2-1	few	CASSRTSGRVYNEQFF	TGTGCCAGCAGCAGGACTAGCGGGAGGGTATACAATGAGCAGTTCTTC
NA	TRBV6-1	TRBJ2-3	NA	CASSELSTDTQYF	TGTGCCAGCAGTGAGTTGTCCACAGATACGCAGTATTTT
NA	TRBV21-1	TRBJ2-1	few	CASSKVVRGQGLYNEQFF	TGTGCCAGCAGCAAAGTTGTAAGGGGACAGGGGTTATACAATGAGCAGTTCTTC
NA	TRBV24-1	TRBJ2-1	NA	CATSDFLGGVEQFF	TGTGCCACCAGTGATTTTCTAGGGGGGGTAGAGCAGTTCTTC
TRBD1	TRBV7-9	TRBJ2-7	few	CASSFDRGIGQYF	TGTGCCAGCAGCTTTGACAGGGGCATAGGGCAGTACTTC
TRBD1	TRBV25-1	TRBJ2-5	NA	CASSPRTGEEETQYF	TGTGCCAGCAGTCCTCGGACAGGGGAGGAAGAGACCCAGTACTTC
NA	TRBV12-3/TRBV12-4	TRBJ2-2	NA	CASTRGITGELFF	TGTGCCAGCACTCGGGGGATCACCGGGGAGCTGTTTTTT
TRBD2	TRBV7-2	TRBJ2-3	NA	CASSLVRGRGTDTQYF	TGTGCCAGCAGCTTAGTTCGAGGGAGGGGCACAGATACGCAGTATTTT
TRBD1	TRBV6-1	TRBJ2-5	NA	CASRTGGAVETQYF	TGTGCCAGCAGAACAGGGGGCGCGGTAGAGACCCAGTACTTC
NA	TRBV20-1	TRBJ2-3	few	CSARPIRGGSTDTQYF	TGCAGTGCTAGACCTATCAGGGGGGGTAGCACAGATACGCAGTATTTT
NA	TRBV6-1	TRBJ1-3	NA	CASSGTGLRGNTIYF	TGTGCCAGCAGCGGTACAGGGCTGCGTGGAAACACCATATATTTT
NA	TRBV20-1	TRBJ2-1	NA	CSAWGASSYNEQFF	TGCAGTGCCTGGGGTGCTAGCTCCTACAATGAGCAGTTCTTC
NA	TRBV20-1	TRBJ2-3	NA	CSASFDTDTQYF	TGCAGTGCTAGTTTTGACACAGATACGCAGTATTTT
TRBD2	TRBV20-1	TRBJ2-1	few	CSASTSGLGEQFF	TGCAGTGCCTCGACTAGCGGGTTGGGTGAGCAGTTCTTC
NA	TRBV15	TRBJ2-7	NA	CATSRDTYEQYF	TGTGCCACCAGCAGGGATACCTACGAGCAGTACTTC
NA	TRBV12-3/TRBV12-4	TRBJ2-2	few	CASSIRSDGELFF	TGTGCCAGCAGTATTAGGTCGGACGGGGAGCTGTTTTTT
TRBD2	TRBV3-1	TRBJ2-7	few	CASSQGSGRAREQYF	TGTGCCAGCAGCCAAGGGTCCGGGAGGGCCCGTGAGCAGTACTTC
NA	TRBV5-5	TRBJ2-1	few	CASSIGPDNEQFF	TGTGCCAGCAGCATAGGACCGGACAATGAGCAGTTCTTC
NA	TRBV20-1	TRBJ2-5	NA	CSAEGGAPMSQYF	TGCAGTGCTGAGGGGGGAGCGCCAATGTCCCAGTACTTC
TRBD2	TRBV6-2/TRBV6-3	TRBJ2-1	few	CASSYTSVSYNEQFF	TGTGCCAGCAGTTATACTAGCGTATCCTACAATGAGCAGTTCTTC
NA	TRBV29-1	TRBJ1-4	NA	CSVGAVGKLFF	TGCAGCGTAGGGGCAGTAGGAAAACTGTTTTTT
NA	TRBV4-1	TRBJ2-5	few	CASSQGSGLTQYF	TGCGCCAGCAGCCAAGGGAGTGGCCTAACCCAGTACTTC
NA	TRBV5-1	TRBJ1-1	few	CASSLNWNTEAFF	TGCGCCAGCAGCTTGAACTGGAACACTGAAGCTTTCTTT
TRBD1	TRBV5-1	TRBJ1-1	few	CASSGGQRMNTEAFF	TGCGCCAGCAGCGGGGGACAGAGGATGAACACTGAAGCTTTCTTT
NA	TRBV4-1	TRBJ2-2	NA	CASSQVRRVGTGELFF	TGCGCCAGCAGCCAAGTTCGCAGGGTGGGCACCGGGGAGCTGTTTTTT
TRBD2	TRBV3-1	TRBJ2-3	NA	CASSQDQAGVPDTQYF	TGTGCCAGCAGCCAAGATCAGGCGGGAGTCCCAGATACGCAGTATTTT
NA	TRBV5-6	TRBJ1-1	NA	CASSLTGRPEAFF	TGTGCCAGCAGCTTGACAGGGCGTCCTGAAGCTTTCTTT
TRBD1	TRBV12-3/TRBV12-4	TRBJ2-3	NA	CASSLRGLSDTQYF	TGTGCCAGCAGTCTCAGGGGGCTGTCAGATACGCAGTATTTT
TRBD1	TRBV27	TRBJ2-5	NA	CASSGGQGGAETQYF	TGTGCCAGCAGTGGGGGACAGGGAGGGGCGGAGACCCAGTACTTC